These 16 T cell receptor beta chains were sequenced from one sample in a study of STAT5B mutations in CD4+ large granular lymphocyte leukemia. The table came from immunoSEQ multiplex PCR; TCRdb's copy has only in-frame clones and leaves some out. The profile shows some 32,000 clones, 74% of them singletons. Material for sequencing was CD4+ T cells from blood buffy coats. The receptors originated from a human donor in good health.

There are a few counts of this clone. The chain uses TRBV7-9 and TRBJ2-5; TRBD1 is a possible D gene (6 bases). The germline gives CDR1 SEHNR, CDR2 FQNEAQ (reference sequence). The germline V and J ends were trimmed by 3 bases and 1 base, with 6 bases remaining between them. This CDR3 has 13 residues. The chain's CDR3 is CASSFRGQETQYF. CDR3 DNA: TGTGCCAGCAGCTTCAGGGGCCAAGAGACCCAGTACTTC.

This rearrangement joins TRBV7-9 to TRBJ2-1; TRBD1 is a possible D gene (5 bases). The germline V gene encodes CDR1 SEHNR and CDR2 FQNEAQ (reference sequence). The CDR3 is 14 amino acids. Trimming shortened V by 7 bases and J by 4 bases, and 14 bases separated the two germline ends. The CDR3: CASTPAAGYNEQFF. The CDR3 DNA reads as TGTGCCAGCACCCCTGCAGCAGGGTACAATGAGCAGTTCTTC.

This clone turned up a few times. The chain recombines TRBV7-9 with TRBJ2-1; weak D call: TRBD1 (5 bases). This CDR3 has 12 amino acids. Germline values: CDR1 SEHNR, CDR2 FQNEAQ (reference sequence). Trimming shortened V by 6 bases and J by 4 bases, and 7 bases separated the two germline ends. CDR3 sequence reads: CASRDTYNEQFF. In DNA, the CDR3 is TGTGCCAGCAGGGACACTTACAATGAGCAGTTCTTC.

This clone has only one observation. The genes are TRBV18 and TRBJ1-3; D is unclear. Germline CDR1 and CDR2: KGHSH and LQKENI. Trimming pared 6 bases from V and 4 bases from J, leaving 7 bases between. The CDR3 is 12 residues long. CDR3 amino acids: CASSPPGNTIYF. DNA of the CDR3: TGTGCCAGCTCCCCGCCCGGAAACACCATATATTTT.

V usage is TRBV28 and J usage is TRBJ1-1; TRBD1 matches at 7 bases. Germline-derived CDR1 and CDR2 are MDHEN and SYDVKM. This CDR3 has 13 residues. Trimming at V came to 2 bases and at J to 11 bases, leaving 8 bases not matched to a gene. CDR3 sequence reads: CASSLPDRAWAFF. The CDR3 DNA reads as TGTGCCAGCAGTTTACCCGACAGGGCATGGGCTTTCTTT. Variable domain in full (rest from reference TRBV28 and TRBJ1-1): DVKVTQSSRYLVKRTGEKVFLECVQDMDHENMFWYRQDPGLGLRLIYFSYDVKMKEKGDIPEGYSVSREKKERFSLILESASTNQTSMYLCASSLPDRAWAFFGQGTRLTVV.

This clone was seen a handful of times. This CDR3 is CASSFGDTSGEQFF. The CDR3 DNA sequence: TGCGCCAGCAGCTTCGGGGACACCTCCGGTGAGCAGTTCTTC. V gene TRBV5-1 combines with J gene TRBJ2-1, with D possibly TRBD1 on 6 matching bases. V gave up 2 bases and J gave up 9 bases, with 15 bases separating them. This CDR3 has 14 residues. Looked up from germline, CDR1 is SGHRS and CDR2 is YFSETQ.

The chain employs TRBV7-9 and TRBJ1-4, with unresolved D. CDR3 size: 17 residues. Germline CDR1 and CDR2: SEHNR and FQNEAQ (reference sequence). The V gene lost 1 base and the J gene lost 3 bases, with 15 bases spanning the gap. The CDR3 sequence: CASSLDGIRGSNEKLFF. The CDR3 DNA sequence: TGTGCCAGCAGCTTAGATGGTATCCGGGGATCTAATGAAAAACTGTTTTTT.

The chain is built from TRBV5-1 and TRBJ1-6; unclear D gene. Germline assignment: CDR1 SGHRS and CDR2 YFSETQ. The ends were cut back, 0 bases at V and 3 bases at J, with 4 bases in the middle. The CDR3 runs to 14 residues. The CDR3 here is CASSLDSYNSPLHF. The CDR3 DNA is TGCGCCAGCAGCTTGGACAGCTATAATTCACCCCTCCACTTT.

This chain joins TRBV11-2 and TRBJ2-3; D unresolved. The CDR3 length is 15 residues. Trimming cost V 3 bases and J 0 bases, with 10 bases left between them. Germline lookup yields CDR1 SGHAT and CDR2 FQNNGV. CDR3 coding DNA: TGTGCCAGCAGCTTGCCAGCCTCTAGCACAGATACGCAGTATTTT. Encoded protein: CASSLPASSTDTQYF.

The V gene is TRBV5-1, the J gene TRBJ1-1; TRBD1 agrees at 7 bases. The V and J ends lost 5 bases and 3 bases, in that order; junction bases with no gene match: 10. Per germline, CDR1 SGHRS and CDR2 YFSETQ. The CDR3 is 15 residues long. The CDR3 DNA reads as TGCGCCAGCAGGCCGGTACAGGGGTCGGACACTGAAGCTTTCTTT. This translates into CASRPVQGSDTEAFF.

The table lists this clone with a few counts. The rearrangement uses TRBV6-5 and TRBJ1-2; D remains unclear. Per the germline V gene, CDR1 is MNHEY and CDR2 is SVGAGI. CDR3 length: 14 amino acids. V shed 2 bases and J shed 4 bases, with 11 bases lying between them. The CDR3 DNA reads TGTGCCAGCAGTTACGCCCAGCTAGGCTATGGCTACACCTTC. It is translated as CASSYAQLGYGYTF.

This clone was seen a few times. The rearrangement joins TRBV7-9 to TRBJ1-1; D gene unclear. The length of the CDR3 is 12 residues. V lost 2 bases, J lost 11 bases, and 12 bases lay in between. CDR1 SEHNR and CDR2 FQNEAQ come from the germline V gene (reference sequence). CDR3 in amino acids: CASSLLEVAAFF. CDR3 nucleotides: TGTGCCAGCAGCTTATTGGAGGTGGCGGCTTTCTTT. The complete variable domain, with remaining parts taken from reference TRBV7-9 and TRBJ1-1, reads DTGVSQNPRHKITKRGQNVTFRCDPISEHNRLYWYRQTLGQGPEFLTYFQNEAQLEKSRLLSDRFSAERPKGSFSTLEIQRTEQGDSAMYLCASSLLEVAAFFGQGTRLTVV.

CDR3 amino acids: CASSPGTVKGLTEAFF. The CDR3 DNA reads TGCGCCAGCAGCCCTGGGACAGTTAAAGGACTCACTGAAGCTTTCTTT. The J gene is TRBJ1-1, the V gene TRBV5-1; 7 positions agree with TRBD1. The CDR3 is made up of 16 amino acids. Germline trimming cut 4 bases from V and 4 bases from J; bases unmatched to any gene: 13. The germline gives CDR1 SGHRS, CDR2 YFSETQ.

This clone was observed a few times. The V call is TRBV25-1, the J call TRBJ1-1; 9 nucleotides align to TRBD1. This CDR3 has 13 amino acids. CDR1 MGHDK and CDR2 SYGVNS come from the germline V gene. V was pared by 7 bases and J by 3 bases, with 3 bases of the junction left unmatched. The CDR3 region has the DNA TGTGCCAGCAAGACAGGGGGTGACACTGAAGCTTTCTTT. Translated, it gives CASKTGGDTEAFF.

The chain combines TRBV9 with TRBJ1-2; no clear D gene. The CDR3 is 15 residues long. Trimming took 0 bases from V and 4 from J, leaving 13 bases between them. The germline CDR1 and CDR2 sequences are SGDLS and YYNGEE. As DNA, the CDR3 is TGTGCCAGCAGCGTAGATCAAGAGACAACCTATGGCTACACCTTC. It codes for CASSVDQETTYGYTF. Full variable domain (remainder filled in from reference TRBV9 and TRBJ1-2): DSGVTQTPKHLITATGQRVTLRCSPRSGDLSVYWYQQSLDQGLQFLIQYYNGEERAKGNILERFSAQQFPDLHSELNLSSLELGDSALYFCASSVDQETTYGYTFGSGTRLTVV.

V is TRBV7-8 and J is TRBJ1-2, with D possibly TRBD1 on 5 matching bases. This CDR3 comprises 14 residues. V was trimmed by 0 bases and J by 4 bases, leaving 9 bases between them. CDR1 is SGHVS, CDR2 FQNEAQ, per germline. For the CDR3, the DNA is TGTGCCAGCAGCTTAGCAACGGGACCCTATGGCTACACCTTC. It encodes CASSLATGPYGYTF. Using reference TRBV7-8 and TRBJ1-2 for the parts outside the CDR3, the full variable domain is GAGVSQSPRYKVAKRGQDVALRCDPISGHVSLFWYQQALGQGPEFLTYFQNEAQLDKSGLPSDRFFAERPEGSVSTLKIQRTQQEDSAVYLCASSLATGPYGYTFGSGTRLTVV.